One sample yielded the 32 T cell receptor beta chains listed below, sequenced in a study of Tregs in tolerant kidney transplant recipients (dated by TCRdb to the late 2010s). Library prep was done by the immunoSEQ multiplex PCR assay. As stored in TCRdb, this immuneACCESS dataset retains in-frame rearrangements with V and J assigned. A fraction of the clones does not appear; measured against another copy, unresolved V genes explain less than half of the discrepancy, and the remainder lacks a known reason. The sample table holds hundreds of thousands of clones, of which approximately 83% were seen once. The ten most abundant clones make up over 0.5% of the sample. Sequences were obtained from CD4+ T cells from blood. The receptor source for this set is a human donor in good health.

The CDR3 here is CASSSGTGGTEAFF. CDR3 coding DNA: TGTGCCAGCAGTTCCGGGACAGGTGGTACTGAAGCTTTCTTT. The chain links TRBV6-6 to TRBJ1-1; 8 bases match TRBD1. V lost 4 bases and J lost 5; bases outside the gene matches: 6. The CDR3 covers 14 residues. The germline gives CDR1 MNHNY, CDR2 SVGAGI (reference sequence).

The chain couples TRBV5-8 to TRBJ2-7; the D gene is possibly TRBD2 (6 bases). CDR3 length equals 16 residues. V lost 5 bases and J lost 3, with 21 bases in between. The germline V gene has CDR1 SGHTS and CDR2 YDEGEE. This CDR3 is CASRPASGQNRYEQYF. DNA for the CDR3: TGTGCCAGCAGGCCGGCGAGCGGGCAAAATCGCTACGAGCAGTACTTC.

The J gene is TRBJ2-5, the V gene TRBV5-1; D not certain. The J call may be incorrect, as the DNA end agrees better with TRBJ2-7. Germline V gives CDR1 SGHRS, CDR2 YFSETQ. The CDR3 covers 13 residues. The CDR3 nucleotides are TGCGCCAGCAGCTTGGGCCGGTCCTACGAGCAGTACTTC. This sequence encodes CASSLGRSYEQYF.

This clone came up once. The chain recombines TRBV15 with TRBJ2-7; the D gene is possibly TRBD1 (6 bases). Trimming left V 0 bases short and J 2 bases short, with 14 bases between. This CDR3 spans 16 amino acids. Germline values: CDR1 LNHNV, CDR2 YYDKDF (reference sequence). Written as DNA, the CDR3 is TGTGCCACCAGCAGAGATTTGGGGCAGGGGCCCTACGAGCAGTACTTC. Translated: CATSRDLGQGPYEQYF.

The table lists this clone with a few counts. This chain uses TRBV10-1 with TRBJ2-7; D gene uncertain. V shed 6 bases and J shed 0 bases, with 6 bases lying between them. The CDR3 is 12 residues long. Germline V gene lookup returns CDR1 WNHNN and CDR2 SYGVQD (reference sequence). The CDR3, as DNA: TGCGCCAGCAGCTCTAGCTCCTACGAGCAGTACTTC. Its protein is CASSSSSYEQYF.

The chain recombines TRBV30 with TRBJ2-7, with D tentatively TRBD1 (6 bases). Germline V gives CDR1 GTSNPN, CDR2 SVGIG (reference sequence). Between the trimmed V and J ends, which lost 4 bases and 4 bases, there was a span of 17 bases. The CDR3 loop spans 14 amino acids. In DNA, the CDR3 is TGTGCCTGGAACAAAGGGGGAAACTCATACGAGCAGTACTTC. Protein: CAWNKGGNSYEQYF.

This clone was observed a single time. The chain recombines TRBV2 with TRBJ1-5, with no clear D. This CDR3 spans 16 amino acids. Germline CDR1 SNHLY, CDR2 FYNNEI. The ends were cut back, 2 bases at V and 0 bases at J, with 11 bases in the middle. This chain's CDR3 is CASSERSGYSNQPQHF. The CDR3 coding sequence is TGTGCCAGCAGTGAAAGGAGCGGTTATAGCAATCAGCCCCAGCATTTT.

The chain couples TRBV18 to TRBJ2-3, with TRBD2 as a possible D gene (6 bases). Germline values: CDR1 KGHSH, CDR2 LQKENI. The length of the CDR3 is 13 residues. Trimming pared 5 bases from V and 7 bases from J, leaving 13 bases between. This chain's CDR3 is CASSKPSAHTQYF. The DNA of the CDR3 is TGTGCCAGCTCAAAACCTAGCGCTCATACGCAGTATTTT.

V gene TRBV27 combines with J gene TRBJ2-1; D gene unclear. Germline V gene lookup returns CDR1 MNHEY and CDR2 SMNVEV (reference sequence). The CDR3 runs to 13 residues. The ends were cut back, 2 bases at V and 8 bases at J, with 10 bases in the middle. The CDR3 protein is CASSLRVSDEQFF. The CDR3 bases are TGTGCCAGCAGTTTACGGGTGTCGGATGAGCAGTTCTTC.

The rearrangement links TRBV30 to TRBJ1-1; 7 bases match TRBD1. J gave up 0 bases and V 3 bases, and 7 bases lay outside the gene matches. The CDR3 extends over 15 amino acids. Looked up from germline, CDR1 is GTSNPN and CDR2 is SVGIG (reference sequence). The CDR3 region is CAWRVKDRLNTEAFF. The CDR3 DNA sequence: TGTGCCTGGAGGGTCAAGGACAGGCTGAACACTGAAGCTTTCTTT.

The rearrangement joins TRBV2 to TRBJ2-7; no firm D call. Between the trimmed V and J ends, which lost 6 bases and 3 bases, there was a span of 18 bases. Germline CDR1 and CDR2: SNHLY and FYNNEI. The CDR3 is 15 amino acids. CDR3 nucleotides: TGTGCCAGCAGCGGGCTAAGGGCCGTTAACTACGAGCAGTACTTC. This gives the protein CASSGLRAVNYEQYF. Full variable domain (outside the CDR3, taken from reference TRBV2 and TRBJ2-7): EPEVTQTPSHQVTQMGQEVILRCVPISNHLYFYWYRQILGQKVEFLVSFYNNEISEKSEIFDDQFSVERPDGSNFTLKIRSTKLEDSAMYFCASSGLRAVNYEQYFGPGTRLTVT.

This chain links TRBV7-8 with TRBJ2-5; D not certain. The J call may be mistaken, given a closer DNA end match to TRBJ2-7. There are 13 residues in the CDR3. Germline CDR1 and CDR2: SGHVS and FQNEAQ. CDR3 sequence: CASSLGSVYEQYF. For the CDR3, the DNA is TGTGCCAGCAGCTTAGGCAGTGTCTACGAGCAGTACTTC.

The chain uses TRBV5-1 and TRBJ1-2; the match to TRBD1 covers 7 bases. The CDR3 is 12 amino acids. Losses at the gene ends were 3 bases for V and 8 bases for J; bases not matched to a gene: 4. CDR1 and CDR2 from the germline V gene are SGHRS and YFSETQ. The CDR3 protein is CASSSTGEGYTF. The CDR3, as DNA: TGCGCCAGCAGCTCCACAGGGGAAGGCTACACCTTC.

The chain uses TRBV7-6 and TRBJ2-1; perhaps TRBD1 as D (6 bases). Trimming took off 1 base at V and 2 bases at J, with 15 bases between the two ends. Germline V gene lookup returns CDR1 SGHVS and CDR2 FNYEAQ. The CDR3 consists of 17 residues. The CDR3 sequence is CASSLGGRAPTYNEQFF. The CDR3, as DNA: TGTGCCAGCAGCTTAGGGGGGCGGGCTCCCACCTACAATGAGCAGTTCTTC.

This chain joins TRBV6-5 and TRBJ2-1; 9 nucleotides align to TRBD1. The V gene's germline CDR1 is MNHEY and CDR2 SVGAGI. CDR3 length: 16 amino acids. Trimming removed 2 bases from V and 4 bases from J; junction bases left unmatched: 6. CDR3 coding DNA: TGTGCCAGCAGTTACACAGACAGGGGGTCTTACAATGAGCAGTTCTTC. This gives the protein CASSYTDRGSYNEQFF.

The chain carries TRBV4-1 and TRBJ2-1, with D maybe TRBD2 (5 bases). This CDR3 contains 19 residues. Trimming took 5 bases from V and 9 from J, leaving 32 bases between them. The germline CDR1 and CDR2 sequences are MGHRA and YSYEKL. The CDR3 DNA sequence: TGCGCCAGCAGCTCCAAGAAACCCCTTCTGGGAGATGGGAAAGGTGAGCAGTTCTTC. It codes for CASSSKKPLLGDGKGEQFF.

CDR3 sequence reads: CASSGVPRDTQYF. CDR3 nucleotide sequence: TGCGCCAGCAGTGGTGTTCCTAGAGATACGCAGTATTTT. The rearrangement joins TRBV10-2 to TRBJ2-3; D is unresolved. CDR1 is WSHSY and CDR2 is SAAADI in the germline V gene. The V and J ends lost 4 bases and 5 bases respectively, with 10 bases between them. The length of the CDR3 is 13 residues.

This clone was counted a few times. V and J are TRBV6-5 and TRBJ2-1, with D possibly TRBD2 on 5 matching bases. V was clipped by 7 bases and J by 8 bases, with 15 bases between them. Germline V lookup: CDR1 MNHEY, CDR2 SVGAGI. There are 13 residues in the CDR3. The CDR3 sequence is CASTSDFGDEQFF. The CDR3 coding sequence is TGTGCCAGCACCTCGGACTTTGGAGATGAGCAGTTCTTC.

The chain links TRBV5-1 to TRBJ2-5, with D possibly being TRBD2 (6 bases). The germline V gene encodes CDR1 SGHRS and CDR2 YFSETQ. The CDR3 is 15 amino acids. V was pared by 4 bases and J by 4 bases, with 17 bases between. CDR3 region: CASSPEGLDLETQYF. As DNA, the CDR3 is TGCGCCAGCAGCCCGGAGGGACTCGACCTAGAGACCCAGTACTTC.

This clone was observed once. The genes are TRBV2 and TRBJ2-1; 9 positions match TRBD1. The germline V gene encodes CDR1 SNHLY and CDR2 FYNNEI. This CDR3 spans 15 amino acids. The trim removed 4 bases at V and 3 bases at J, leaving 4 bases unmatched. The CDR3 DNA sequence: TGTGCCAGCAGTGGGACAGGGGTTTTCTACAATGAGCAGTTCTTC. It specifies CASSGTGVFYNEQFF.

This clone appeared a single time. This chain links TRBV5-1 with TRBJ2-3; 8 nucleotides align to TRBD2. From germline, CDR1 is SGHRS and CDR2 YFSETQ. J gave up 6 bases and V 4 bases, and 4 bases lay outside the gene matches. The CDR3 is 13 residues long. The CDR3: CASSPERGDTQYF. CDR3 sequence (DNA): TGCGCCAGCAGCCCGGAGCGGGGGGATACGCAGTATTTT.

A remark on this clone: One end of the junction fails to match germline, which may point to a read error. Other DNA sequences in this sample translate to the same CDR3. This rearrangement joins TRBV6-5 to TRBJ2-3; D may correspond to TRBD1 or TRBD2 (5 bases each). CDR1 MNHEY and CDR2 SVGAGI come from the germline V gene. The length of the CDR3 is 15 residues. The CDR3 DNA is TGCGCCAGCAGAACCCCCGGGACGGGTACGAAGGCGCAGTATTTT. Protein: CASRTPGTGTKAQYF.

This clone was detected a few times. This chain uses TRBV6-4 with TRBJ2-3, with D perhaps TRBD1 (6 bases). The length of the CDR3 is 14 residues. The V end lost 2 bases, the J end lost 0 bases, and 6 bases lay between the germline ends. Germline-derived CDR1 and CDR2 are MRHNA and SNTAGT. CDR3 coding DNA: TGTGCCAGCAGTGACAGGGGGAGCACAGATACGCAGTATTTT. Translated: CASSDRGSTDTQYF.

CDR3 nucleotide sequence: TGTGCCAGCAGCGCTACCCATACCACAGATACGCAGTATTTT. It is translated as CASSATHTTDTQYF. This chain links TRBV9 with TRBJ2-3; D unclear. The CDR3 covers 14 residues. Trimming removed 3 bases from V and 2 bases from J, with 10 bases in between. CDR1 is SGDLS, CDR2 YYNGEE, per germline.

This chain links TRBV28 with TRBJ1-1, with D unresolved. Between the trimmed V and J ends, which lost 2 bases and 7 bases, there was a span of 5 bases. Looked up from germline, CDR1 is MDHEN and CDR2 is SYDVKM. This CDR3 is 11 amino acids long. The CDR3 DNA is TGTGCCAGCAGTTTACAGTTTGAAGCTTTCTTT. It codes for CASSLQFEAFF.

The genes are TRBV7-9 and TRBJ1-6; perhaps TRBD1 as D (6 bases). V gave up 3 bases and J gave up 10 bases, with 13 bases separating them. The CDR3 totals 14 residues. The germline gives CDR1 SEHNR, CDR2 FQNEAQ (reference sequence). This CDR3 is CASSLSGDGSPLHF. In DNA, the CDR3 is TGTGCCAGCAGCTTGTCAGGGGACGGGTCACCCCTCCACTTT.

The J gene is TRBJ2-7, the V gene TRBV12-5, with D perhaps TRBD2 (5 bases). This CDR3 has 16 amino acids. V dropped 0 bases and J dropped 4 bases, with 16 bases sitting between them. Germline loops: CDR1 LGHNT, CDR2 FRNRAP. The CDR3 DNA reads as TGTGCTAGTGGTTTGGTACTAGGCTGGGAGTCATACGAGCAGTACTTC. Protein product: CASGLVLGWESYEQYF.

The chain recombines TRBV5-1 with TRBJ2-6; a possible D gene is TRBD1 (6 bases). V was shortened by 5 bases and J by 3 bases, with 15 bases between the two germline ends. Germline loops: CDR1 SGHRS, CDR2 YFSETQ. CDR3 length equals 16 residues. CDR3: CASSPDRPSGANVLTF. CDR3 nucleotides: TGCGCCAGCAGTCCCGACAGGCCCAGTGGGGCCAACGTCCTGACTTTC.

The CDR3 DNA reads as TGTGCCACCCTACCTTTTGGGGACAGGGGTCGGAGGGAAAAACTGTTTTTT. Its translation is CATLPFGDRGRREKLFF. V is TRBV15 and J is TRBJ1-4; 10 positions agree with TRBD1. This CDR3 has 17 residues. Germline V CDR1 and CDR2: LNHNV, YYDKDF (reference sequence). V shed 8 bases, J shed 8 bases, and the junction held 17 bases outside the gene matches.

This clone appeared a single time. V usage is TRBV2 and J usage is TRBJ1-2; the match to TRBD1 covers 10 bases. The germline CDR1 and CDR2 sequences are SNHLY and FYNNEI. This CDR3 is built from 17 residues. Trimming removed 5 bases from V and 2 bases from J; junction bases left unmatched: 11. CDR3 in amino acids: CASSRPGQGWSNYGYTF. CDR3 DNA: TGTGCCAGCAGTAGGCCGGGACAGGGGTGGTCCAACTATGGCTACACCTTC.

CDR3 sequence reads: CAWSPNKLKKTNTEAFF. For the CDR3, the DNA is TGTGCCTGGAGTCCGAACAAGCTCAAGAAGACAAACACTGAAGCTTTCTTT. This chain connects TRBV30 to TRBJ1-1, with unresolved D. Germline V gene lookup returns CDR1 GTSNPN and CDR2 SVGIG (reference sequence). The length of the CDR3 is 17 residues. Trimming left V 2 bases short and J 2 bases short, with 21 bases between.

The V and J genes are TRBV5-1 and TRBJ1-2; the match to TRBD1 covers 7 bases. Germline CDR1 and CDR2: SGHRS and YFSETQ. This CDR3 comprises 13 residues. J was trimmed by 2 bases and V by 4 bases; bases with no gene match: 2. The CDR3 region has the DNA TGCGCCAGCAGCGTGGACAGGAACTATGGCTACACCTTC. This sequence encodes CASSVDRNYGYTF.